This T cell receptor (beta chain) appears in the sequencing data of a study of T cell responses to AZD1222 COVID-19 vaccine (dated by TCRdb to the early 2020s). General notes on the study: TCR sequencing was performed for roughly 240 trial participants, of whom about 200 were given two doses of AZD1222 and around 25 were given two doses of MenACWY control vaccine. Enrollment into the trials was organized by age into subgroups of 18-55, 56-69 and 70-plus years, and those subgroups contained roughly 140, 27 and 60 TCR-sequenced participants, respectively.

Overall study outcomes, separate from this receptor: Most participants were white British and females outnumbered males, and the authors suggested that clonal diversity may have been underestimated. Because no day 14 peak-response samples were available, the repertoires could be characterized only after the peak T cell response. Conclusions about previously exposed vaccinees are limited because only five to seven AZD1222 recipients were SARS-CoV-2 seropositive at baseline. Spike-specific TCR breadth and depth rose significantly after two AZD1222 doses compared with day 0 and with MenACWY recipients. Reportedly, close to half of the unique spike-specific TCRs recognized epitopes lying outside the regions that are mutated in the B.1.351 and B.1.1.7 variants. The whole spike protein was spanned by vaccine-associated CD4 TCRs, and dominant responses were seen in regions 160-218 and 743-854. In the small 56-69-year group, the increase in depth fell short of significance, most likely because of low power.

The CDR3 regions of human TCRbeta chains were subjected to immunosequencing. As for how the authors treated the data: TCRs in the repertoires were matched against a reference library of SARS-CoV-2-specific TCRs that had been generated with the MIRA antigen-specificity platform. Breadth was defined as the fraction of unique TCRs that were SARS-CoV-2-associated. Depth was defined as the fraction of total T cells that were SARS-CoV-2-associated. Using the MIRA data, each spike-specific TCR was assigned both to the spike region to which the TCR was reactive and to a CD4 or CD8 class. Log10-transformed breadth and depth values were compared by one-way ANOVA with Sidak's multiple comparisons tests. The source is immuneACCESS, and TCRdb retained only in-frame sequences with V and J called. Part of the clones is not carried over; for the studies checked, unresolved V genes explain less than half of this, and the remainder is unexplained. Clone size and V and J calls were adopted from that table, with D and trimming inferred from the DNA. The table for this sample lists 150,000 to 200,000 clones; roughly 88% of them were counted only once. The top ten clonotypes cover approximately 5.9% of the sample.

The sample's time point label, decoded: about 28 days (+/-7) after the second vaccine dose. AZD1222 recipients whose second dose came at about 4 weeks and those whose second dose came at about 12 weeks were combined into one group, since spike-specific TCR depth and breadth did not differ between the two schedules. Samples from vaccinated people were obtained from the UK trials COV001 and COV002, which included a single-blind randomized controlled phase 2/3 trial of AZD1222 (ChAdOx1 nCoV-19) in healthy adults. Trial participant PBMC samples were collected at day 0 and day 28 after the second dose for TCRbeta chain sequencing. Via the germline V gene, CDR1 is SGHNT and CDR2 YENEEA. Cut back by 3 bases and 5 bases, the V and J ends lie 20 bases apart. The cysteine opens and the phenylalanine closes a CDR3 of 17 amino acids. Only the CDR3 DNA is retained, 51 bases long and in frame from the first base.

A note on this clone: Its antigen is unknown. Qualities for individual bases were not recorded, and no much larger clone is one base off.

The rearranged chain carries TRBV11-3 and TRBJ2-1; the best D guess is TRBD2, with 6 bases matching. The material was peripheral blood, obtained 28 days after the second AZD1222 dose. This TCR derives from an adult who received the AZD1222 COVID-19 vaccine. The CDR3 region reads CASSLKNRGGHNNEQFF. The sequenced DNA is TGTGCCAGCAGCTTGAAGAATCGGGGAGGACATAACAATGAGCAGTTCTTC.